This is a list of T cell receptor beta chains from one sample in a study of blood T cells in healthy people across ages. TCRdb itself ran the 5' RACE reads through MiXCR, one entry per CDR3 protein. The table includes hundreds of thousands of distinct CDR3 sequences, roughly half detected once. Input material: blood. All receptors derive from a woman older than 75 in good health. CDR3s include the opening cysteine and the closing phenylalanine or tryptophan. A D gene is named only where the DNA matches it firmly. Clone size, where shown, is once, few, many, or a class for clones that have expanded.

TRBD1 17 . TRBJ1-5 TRBV7-8 TGTGCCAGCAGCTTAGAGGGAGAGAGGGGGCAGGATCAGCCCCAGCATTTT CASSLEGERGQDQPQHF
. 13 many TRBJ2-3 TRBV2 TGTGCCAGCAGTGTCCCCGGCACAGATACGCAGTATTTT CASSVPGTDTQYF
. 14 few TRBJ2-7 TRBV5-1 TGCGCCAGCAGCGTGGACACCTTCTCCTACGAGCAGTACTTC CASSVDTFSYEQYF
. 13 . TRBJ2-7 TRBV29-1 TGCAGCGTAAGACGACATGGGACCTACGAGCAGTACTTC CSVRRHGTYEQYF
. 18 . TRBJ2-5 TRBV20-1 TGCAGTGCTAGAGTTATGCCGGAGCTTGACTGGGAGCGAGAGACCCAGTACTTC CSARVMPELDWERETQYF
. 15 once TRBJ2-7 TRBV21-1 TGTGCCAGCACCAGAAGTATGGGACTAGTCTACGAGCAGTACTTC CASTRSMGLVYEQYF
. 11 few TRBJ2-7 TRBV27 TGTGCCAGCGGTGAGGGATATGAGCAGTACTTC CASGEGYEQYF
TRBD1 14 . TRBJ1-6 TRBV9 TGTGCCAGCAGTTTGGACAGGAGGCATTCACCCCTCCACTTT CASSLDRRHSPLHF
. 16 . TRBJ2-5 TRBV11-2 TGTGCCAGCAGCTTCGTAGGCCCGGGGAGTGGTGAGACCCAGTACTTC CASSFVGPGSGETQYF
. 15 once TRBJ1-2 TRBV4-3 TGCGCCAGCAGCCTTATAGACACCGAATTCTATGGCTACACCTTC CASSLIDTEFYGYTF
. 14 . TRBJ2-3 TRBV27 TGTGCCAGCACCGAAAGTGGGCCTCCGGATACGCAGTATTTT CASTESGPPDTQYF
TRBD1 14 . TRBJ2-2 TRBV6-4 TGTGCCAGCAGTGACAGGGGGCACACCGGGGAGCTGTTTTTT CASSDRGHTGELFF
. 13 . TRBJ2-7 TRBV29-1 TGCAGCGTTCCGGGAACAGCTCACCACGAGCAGTACTTC CSVPGTAHHEQYF
TRBD2 16 . TRBJ2-3 TRBV7-2 TGTGCCAGCAGCTTAGCGCGGGACTATTTTACAGATACGCAGTATTTT CASSLARDYFTDTQYF
. 13 many TRBJ2-1 TRBV20-1 TGCAGTGCTAGTGGGAGTGTCTACAATGAGCAGTTCTTC CSASGSVYNEQFF
TRBD1 18 . TRBJ1-4 TRBV30 TGTGCCTGGAGTGTCCAGGGGGCGGTAATTGGAACTAATGAAAAACTGTTTTTT CAWSVQGAVIGTNEKLFF
. 15 few TRBJ2-2 TRBV20-1 TGCAGTGCTAGAGATGGCAGGGGTTTCGCCGGGGAGCTGTTTTTT CSARDGRGFAGELFF
. 14 . TRBJ2-2 TRBV6-2/TRBV6-3 TGTGCCAGCAGTTACAAGGGGGAAGTCGGGGAGCTGTTTTTT CASSYKGEVGELFF
. 16 . TRBJ2-5 TRBV11-2 TGTGCCAGCAGCTTAGACCCGATCGGGGCTTCGGAGACCCAGTACTTC CASSLDPIGASETQYF
TRBD2 13 many TRBJ2-5 TRBV5-1 TGCGCCAGCAGTCGACTAGCCCAAGAGACCCAGTACTTC CASSRLAQETQYF